What follows are 16 T cell receptor beta chains derived from one specimen sequenced in a study of T cell changes during pregnancy in multiple sclerosis. The data were produced by immunoSEQ multiplex PCR, yet TCRdb's version contains in-frame clones alone and is incomplete. The table includes around 31,000 clones, approximately 94% detected once. Sequencing was performed on CD4+ T cells from peripheral blood mononuclear cells, taken in the first trimester of pregnancy. The receptors stem from a female donor with multiple sclerosis, enrolled in a pregnancy study.

This clone came up once. The gene calls are TRBV21-1 and TRBJ1-5; the table assigns TRBD1, which was not confirmed against the DNA. TRBV21-1 is classified as a pseudogene. The CDR3 covers 15 residues. The CDR3 spells CASTKIDRFHQPQHF. CDR3 DNA: TGTGCCAGCACCAAAATCGACAGGTTTCATCAGCCCCAGCATTTT.

This chain links TRBV18 with TRBJ1-6, with a weak D call TRBD1 (5 bases). CDR3 length: 15 residues. Looked up from germline, CDR1 is KGHSH and CDR2 is LQKENI. Trimming pared 3 bases from V and 4 bases from J, leaving 10 bases between. CDR3 protein: CASSPTTAYNSPLHF. CDR3 DNA: TGTGCCAGCTCACCGACGACAGCTTATAATTCACCCCTCCACTTT.

The genes are TRBV28 and TRBJ2-7; the match to TRBD2 covers 10 bases. This CDR3 has 20 amino acids. V lost 1 base to trimming and J lost 9 bases; unmatched junction nucleotides: 24. Germline V CDR1 and CDR2: MDHEN, SYDVKM. The CDR3 loop is CASSLFALGAGGNFDYGQYF. The CDR3 DNA sequence: TGTGCCAGCAGTTTATTCGCTCTGGGAGCGGGGGGGAACTTTGACTATGGGCAGTACTTC.

This clone was seen once. This is likely a read error, given that the CDR3 carries no conserved phenylalanine or tryptophan at its end. The chain uses TRBV5-8 and TRBJ1-2, with D tentatively TRBD1 (6 bases). Germline CDR1 SGHTS, CDR2 YDEGEE. CDR3 size: 15 residues. Trimming removed 0 bases from V and 3 bases from J, with 12 bases in between. CDR3 sequence (DNA): TGTGCCAGCAGCTTGGACCTGGACAGCTACTATGGCTACACCCTC. It encodes CASSLDLDSYYGYTL.

The chain uses TRBV27 and TRBJ2-1; 8 bases map to TRBD1. Germline V lookup: CDR1 MNHEY, CDR2 SMNVEV (reference sequence). This CDR3 contains 18 residues. The CDR3 bases are TGTGTACCTTTCCCTAGGCAAGGGGGACAGGTAAATTACAATGAGCAGTTCTTC. This encodes CVPFPRQGGQVNYNEQFF.

This chain links TRBV9 with TRBJ1-6; no firm D call. V dropped 4 bases and J dropped 5 bases, with 13 bases sitting between them. Germline CDR1 and CDR2: SGDLS and YYNGEE. This CDR3 has 15 amino acids. The chain's CDR3 is CASSSTGSHNSPLHF. Here the CDR3 DNA reads TGTGCCAGCAGCAGTACCGGGAGTCATAATTCACCCCTCCACTTT.

This clone was observed a single time. This chain joins TRBV28 and TRBJ1-1; the D gene is possibly TRBD1 (6 bases). The CDR3 sequence is 16 residues long. Germline values: CDR1 MDHEN, CDR2 SYDVKM. The V end lost 4 bases, the J end lost 5 bases, and 20 bases lay between the germline ends. The CDR3 nucleotides are TGTGCCAGCAGTTGGGACGGAACAGGGAAAAGGACTGAAGCTTTCTTT. Translating gives CASSWDGTGKRTEAFF.

The chain couples TRBV27 to TRBJ1-3; D gene ambiguous. The CDR3 has 12 residues. Deletions cut 4 bases from V and 7 bases from J, with 8 bases between. From germline, CDR1 is MNHEY and CDR2 SMNVEV (reference sequence). This CDR3 is CASSSGGNTIYF. The CDR3 DNA reads as TGTGCCAGCAGTTCTGGCGGGAACACCATATATTTT.

In this sample, this clone turned up once. V usage is TRBV2 and J usage is TRBJ2-5, with a weak D call TRBD1 (6 bases). Trimming removed 6 bases from V and 5 bases from J, with 16 bases in between. The CDR3 covers 14 residues. Germline V gene sequence: CDR1 SNHLY, CDR2 FYNNEI. The CDR3 nucleotides read TGTGCCAGCAGCGGTAACAGGGATGACGAGACCCAGTACTTC. Its translation is CASSGNRDDETQYF. Together with reference TRBV2 and TRBJ2-5, the CDR3 gives the full variable domain: EPEVTQTPSHQVTQMGQEVILRCVPISNHLYFYWYRQILGQKVEFLVSFYNNEISEKSEIFDDQFSVERPDGSNFTLKIRSTKLEDSAMYFCASSGNRDDETQYFGPGTRLLVL.

This clone came up once. The rearrangement uses TRBV10-1 and TRBJ1-6; the D gene is possibly TRBD1 (5 bases). V was cut by 6 bases and J by 7 bases, with 10 bases left in between. There are 13 residues in the CDR3. Germline CDR1 reads WNHNN; CDR2 reads SYGVQD (reference sequence). The CDR3 spells CASSQGYNSPLHF. CDR3 DNA sequence: TGCGCCAGCAGCCAGGGATACAATTCACCCCTCCACTTT.

This chain links TRBV7-2 with TRBJ2-7; 7 nucleotides align to TRBD1. CDR3 length equals 14 residues. With 6 bases clipped from V and 0 bases from J, the junction kept 5 bases outside the gene matches. Germline CDR1 SGHTA, CDR2 FQGNSA. The CDR3 DNA reads as TGTGCCAGCAGAATACAGGGGAACTCCTACGAGCAGTACTTC. It yields the protein CASRIQGNSYEQYF. The full variable domain, rest sourced from reference TRBV7-2 and TRBJ2-7, is GAGVSQSPSNKVTEKGKDVELRCDPISGHTALYWYRQSLGQGLEFLIYFQGNSAPDKSGLPSDRFSAERTGGSVSTLTIQRTQQEDSAVYLCASRIQGNSYEQYFGPGTRLTVT.

The rearrangement uses TRBV7-3 and TRBJ2-3, with a possible D match to TRBD1 (6 bases). CDR3 length: 13 residues. Germline CDR1 SGHTA, CDR2 FQGTGA. Trimming removed 5 bases from V and 6 bases from J, with 12 bases in between. The CDR3 region is CASSQQGLDTQYF. The CDR3, as DNA: TGTGCCAGCAGCCAACAGGGTTTGGATACGCAGTATTTT.

This chain uses TRBV9 with TRBJ1-6, with 10 nucleotides matching TRBD1. Per germline, CDR1 SGDLS and CDR2 YYNGEE. V trimming: 2 bases; J trimming: 7 bases; junction bases outside the gene matches: 9. This CDR3 spans 17 amino acids. CDR3 residues: CASSVENPGQGNSPLHF. The CDR3 DNA sequence: TGTGCCAGCAGCGTGGAGAATCCGGGACAGGGGAATTCACCCCTCCACTTT.

The V and J genes are TRBV30 and TRBJ2-3, with TRBD2 matching over 8 bases. Per germline, CDR1 GTSNPN and CDR2 SVGIG (reference sequence). Trimming cost V 2 bases and J 4 bases; bases outside gene matches: 5. The CDR3 is 14 amino acids. The CDR3 bases are TGTGCCTGGAGTTCGGGGGGGGAAGCAGATACGCAGTATTTT. Its protein product is CAWSSGGEADTQYF.

V usage is TRBV6-6 and J usage is TRBJ2-7; a weak D match, TRBD1 (5 bases). Looked up from germline, CDR1 is MNHNY and CDR2 is SVGAGI (reference sequence). The length of the CDR3 is 14 residues. Deletions cut 8 bases from V and 0 bases from J, with 14 bases between. CDR3 DNA sequence: TGTGCCAGCCGTGGGCTACAGGACTCCTACGAGCAGTACTTC. Protein sequence: CASRGLQDSYEQYF.

The J gene is TRBJ1-6, the V gene TRBV28; 8 bases fit TRBD1. Germline CDR1 and CDR2: MDHEN and SYDVKM. This CDR3 comprises 14 residues. J was trimmed by 8 bases and V by 6 bases; bases with no gene match: 6. The CDR3 reads CASRADRGHSPLHF. The CDR3 region has the DNA TGTGCCAGCAGGGCCGACAGGGGCCATTCACCCCTCCACTTT.